The entry below describes one TCR beta chain. The specificity of this receptor is unknown. There are no base qualities to consult, and no much larger clone falls within one base. This sample was included in a study of early stage breast cancer tumors (dated by TCRdb to 2015 to 2018). As for the study more broadly: Of the roughly 15 invasive breast tumors, around twelve were found to be estrogen receptor-positive, progesterone receptor-positive and HER2-negative. About 65% of the 12 ER+/PR+/HER2- tumors were invasive ductal carcinomas, while the other four were invasive lobular carcinomas. A read coverage of roughly 10-fold per sample was achieved on average. The samples as a whole yielded a few million detected templates, corresponding to around 1,100,000 unique clonotypes. Overall study results and their limits: Enriched TCRB sequences shared across patients were mostly commonly generated sequences, unlikely to play an important role in the tumor microenvironment. Repertoires from blood resembled normal breast more closely than tumor, and using blood as a reference for each tissue separated tumor from normal in about 85% of the 16 patients. Tumors showed roughly 2.7-fold higher T cell density and higher clonality than adjacent normal breast tissue. Sequencing bulk genomic DNA from unsorted cells could not capture chain pairing or functional markers like CD4, CD8 and FOXP3. Because the cohort was small, a breakdown by tumor subtype could not be done.

The study profiled bulk TCR beta-chain repertoires in matched peripheral blood, tumor and adjacent normal breast tissue taken from some 17 patients with early-stage breast cancer. Before surgery, roughly 5-10 mL of whole blood was collected in EDTA tubes and processed within 2 hours. Peripheral blood mononuclear cells were isolated by Ficoll-Paque centrifugation in SepMate-50 tubes. PBMCs were cryopreserved in roughly 90% FBS with roughly 10% DMSO in aliquots of roughly 1.8 to 4.5 million cells and stored in liquid nitrogen. Genomic DNA was extracted with the Qiagen AllPrep DNA/RNA Mini kit. Two independent genomic DNA replicates were amplified for each sample, with approximately 0.5 ug used for blood and about 1.5 ug for tumor or normal breast. TCRB sequencing of genomic DNA was carried out with the ImmunoSeq Intro kit according to the manufacturer's instructions. Multiplex PCR was run for roughly 29 cycles using proprietary primers and spike-in control sequences for absolute quantification. Single-end 150-bp reads were used to sequence an 87-bp fragment spanning the CDR3 plus the flanking V and J genes. Each lane of an Illumina MiSeq running version 3.0 chemistry carried seven multiplexed samples, with two replicates apiece. The published analysis was carried out like this. The vendor's proprietary pipeline processed the raw data and merged both replicates into a single result for each sample. To define clonotypes, the study grouped productive rearrangements that shared the V-gene family, CDR3 amino acid sequence and J-gene segment. Clonality was computed as 1 minus the normalized Shannon entropy (Pielou evenness) of TCRB abundances. T cell density was estimated as total templates divided by the number of input cells, with the number of input cells inferred from the DNA input amount. Recon, run with its default parameters, was used to estimate overall repertoire diversity and clonality. Tumor-enriched clonotypes were defined as having over 0.1% abundance in tumor and at least 32-fold higher abundance than in normal breast. What TCRdb holds here is the immuneACCESS table cut down to in-frame rearrangements. Part of the clones is not present; checked against another copy, under half of the missing clones reflect an unresolved V gene, and the others are unexplained. The DNA gave D and trimming, while V, J and clone size come from that table. The sample records tens of thousands of clones, around nine tenths of which are singletons. Approximately 5% of the sample is taken by the ten largest.

The sample was blood. This clonotype was obtained from a person between 70 and 80 years old with breast cancer.

The CDR3 reads as follows: CASCGASSGNTIYF. The sequenced DNA is TGTGCCAGCTGTGGGGCAAGCTCTGGAAACACCATATATTTT. The rearranged segments are TRBV28 and TRBJ1-3; the D gene is possibly TRBD1, with 5 bases matching. The germline V gene specifies MDHEN as CDR1 and SYDVKM as CDR2. Trimming costs V 8 bases and J 0 bases, and their ends lie 11 bases apart. Reading from cysteine to phenylalanine, the CDR3 counts 14 amino acids. CDR3 DNA is the only sequence kept; it has 42 bases, read in frame from the first base.